This passage covers 20 T cell receptor beta chains from one sample sequenced in a study of shared clonotypes between healthy human individuals (dated by TCRdb to between 2020 and 2021). Library preparation was by the immunoSEQ multiplex PCR assay. Not all clones reach the TCRdb copy of this immuneACCESS table, which keeps in-frame sequences only. Checked studies attribute under half of the gap to unresolved V genes and leave the rest unexplained. The sample table contains around 550,000 clones; only one count was recorded for almost 97% of them. The top ten constitute less than 0.06% of the sample. Sequences were obtained from naive CD4+ T cells sorted from blood. This specimen's cell subset or site label, interpreted: CD45RA+ positively selected. These receptors were obtained from a woman in her twenties or thirties in good health.

The gene calls are TRBV15 and TRBJ2-1, with 8 bases fitting TRBD1. In germline, CDR1 is LNHNV, CDR2 YYDKDF (reference sequence). V lost 2 bases, J lost 4 bases, and 7 bases stayed unmatched. The CDR3 covers 16 residues. The CDR3, as DNA: TGTGCCACCAGCAGAAAAGACAGGGGACGATACAATGAGCAGTTCTTC. This gives the protein CATSRKDRGRYNEQFF. Drawing the rest from reference TRBV15 and TRBJ2-1, the complete variable domain is DAMVIQNPRYQVTQFGKPVTLSCSQTLNHNVMYWYQQKSSQAPKLLFHYYDKDFNNEADTPDNFQSRRPNTSFCFLDIRSPGLGDTAMYLCATSRKDRGRYNEQFFGPGTRLTVL.

The genes are TRBV4-1 and TRBJ1-2; D unresolved. The length of the CDR3 is 17 residues. Germline loops: CDR1 MGHRA, CDR2 YSYEKL. V lost 4 bases, J lost 8 bases, and 26 bases lay in between. The CDR3 here is CASSLNEAEADRGGYTF. CDR3 coding DNA: TGCGCCAGCAGCCTTAACGAGGCGGAAGCCGACCGAGGGGGCTACACCTTC.

The chain combines TRBV19 with TRBJ1-5, with 8 nucleotides matching TRBD1. The CDR3 runs to 18 residues. Per germline, CDR1 LNHDA and CDR2 SQIVND (reference sequence). J was trimmed by 8 bases and V by 5 bases; bases with no gene match: 20. CDR3 amino acids: CASSVHSTGVQENKPQHF. The CDR3 DNA sequence: TGTGCCAGTAGTGTTCACTCGACAGGGGTTCAAGAAAATAAGCCCCAGCATTTT.

This rearrangement joins TRBV19 to TRBJ2-3, with 7 bases aligning to TRBD2. This CDR3 has 14 residues. Germline CDR1 is LNHDA and CDR2 is SQIVND (reference sequence). Germline trimming cut 10 bases from V and 3 bases from J; bases unmatched to any gene: 10. CDR3 nucleotide sequence: TGTGCCACCTCGCTAGCGGATTATACAGATACGCAGTATTTT. Translating gives CATSLADYTDTQYF.

Points on this clone: This sample also contains other DNA sequences that code for the same CDR3. The V gene is TRBV6-5, the J gene TRBJ2-7, with TRBD1 matching 7 bases. Germline V CDR1 and CDR2: MNHEY, SVGAGI. The CDR3 consists of 13 residues. J was trimmed by 0 bases and V by 6 bases; bases with no gene match: 2. In DNA form, the CDR3 reads TGTGCCAGCAGAAGGACAGGCTCCTACGAGCAGTACTTC. It specifies CASRRTGSYEQYF.

The gene calls are TRBV27 and TRBJ1-2, with D perhaps matching TRBD1 (6 bases). Germline CDR1 and CDR2: MNHEY and SMNVEV (reference sequence). The V gene lost 6 bases and the J gene lost 7 bases, with 21 bases spanning the gap. The CDR3 runs 15 residues. CDR3 region: CASRKLAGGGGGYTF. In DNA, the CDR3 is TGTGCCAGCAGGAAGTTGGCGGGCGGGGGCGGTGGCTACACCTTC.

CDR3 sequence reads: CASSLSLSSYNEQFF. The CDR3 DNA sequence: TGTGCCAGCAGTTTGAGTCTGAGCTCCTACAATGAGCAGTTCTTC. The genes are TRBV28 and TRBJ2-1; D call uncertain. V was clipped by 3 bases and J by 0 bases, with 9 bases between them. The CDR3 is 15 amino acids. Germline CDR1 MDHEN, CDR2 SYDVKM.

The V gene is TRBV6-6, the J gene TRBJ1-5; D gene unclear. CDR1 and CDR2 (germline): MNHNY, SVGAGI (reference sequence). The CDR3 length is 13 residues. The ends were cut back, 6 bases at V and 1 base at J, with 7 bases in the middle. This CDR3 is CASRLDSNQPQHF. The CDR3 DNA reads as TGTGCCAGCAGACTTGACAGCAATCAGCCCCAGCATTTT.

This clone is a singleton in its sample. The CDR3 sequence is CASSVDRGRYEQYF. CDR3 bases: TGTGCCAGCAGCGTGGACAGGGGGCGCTACGAGCAGTACTTC. The chain is built from TRBV11-2 and TRBJ2-5, with 11 nucleotides matching TRBD1. The DNA end favors TRBJ2-7, so the J call may be wrong. This CDR3 comprises 14 residues. Germline assignment: CDR1 SGHAT and CDR2 FQNNGV.

This chain links TRBV27 with TRBJ2-3; 8 positions agree with TRBD2. Germline V lookup: CDR1 MNHEY, CDR2 SMNVEV (reference sequence). With V trimmed by 7 bases and J by 5 bases, 11 bases remained unmatched. The CDR3 is made up of 15 amino acids. In DNA form, the CDR3 reads TGTGCCAGCATGGGACGGGAGGGCCGGAGAGATACGCAGTATTTT. This translates into CASMGREGRRDTQYF.

The genes are TRBV27 and TRBJ2-6; 10 bases align to TRBD1. Germline CDR1 is MNHEY and CDR2 is SMNVEV (reference sequence). V lost 4 bases, J lost 9 bases, and 15 bases stayed unmatched. This CDR3 has 18 amino acids. CDR3 sequence: CASSSSGSGQGGYNVLTF. CDR3 nucleotides: TGTGCCAGCAGTTCCTCAGGGAGCGGACAGGGGGGGTACAACGTCCTGACTTTC.

This rearrangement joins TRBV28 to TRBJ1-5, with a possible D match to TRBD1 (6 bases). The V and J ends lost 6 bases and 7 bases respectively, with 16 bases between them. Germline loops: CDR1 MDHEN, CDR2 SYDVKM. CDR3 length: 14 residues. The CDR3 DNA sequence: TGTGCCAGCAGGAAAGACAGGCCCCCCCAGCCCCAGCATTTT. Translating gives CASRKDRPPQPQHF.

The chain uses TRBV5-1 and TRBJ2-3; D is uncertain. V was clipped by 3 bases and J by 4 bases, with 9 bases between them. CDR1 and CDR2 from the germline V gene are SGHRS and YFSETQ. CDR3 length: 13 residues. The CDR3, as DNA: TGCGCCAGCAGCTCGGCCCTTCCAGATACGCAGTATTTT. It codes for CASSSALPDTQYF.

The rearrangement uses TRBV5-1 and TRBJ2-7; 14 nucleotides agree with TRBD2. The CDR3 covers 15 residues. Unmatched junction bases numbered 6, after V lost 4 bases and J lost 6 bases. Germline V gives CDR1 SGHRS, CDR2 YFSETQ. The CDR3 nucleotides read TGCGCCAGCAGCGCCGGACTAGCGGGAGGTCCCGAGCAGTACTTC. Protein: CASSAGLAGGPEQYF.

The table lists this clone with a few counts. The V gene is TRBV18, the J gene TRBJ1-5; D call uncertain. Germline V gene sequence: CDR1 KGHSH, CDR2 LQKENI. The V and J ends lost 1 base and 2 bases respectively, with 15 bases between them. The CDR3 extends over 17 amino acids. This CDR3 is CASSPQVGFKGNQPQHF. CDR3 nucleotide sequence: TGTGCCAGCTCACCACAGGTAGGGTTTAAGGGCAATCAGCCCCAGCATTTT.

This rearrangement joins TRBV11-2 to TRBJ2-7; no firm D call. Germline V CDR1 and CDR2: SGHAT, FQNNGV. Trimming took 3 bases from V and 3 from J, leaving 6 bases between them. CDR3 size: 12 residues. This chain's CDR3 is CASSFDRYEQYF. The CDR3 region has the DNA TGTGCCAGCAGCTTCGACCGCTACGAGCAGTACTTC.

This clone was detected only a few times. The CDR3 reads CASGNREDTGELFF. The CDR3 DNA is TGTGCCAGCGGTAACAGGGAAGATACCGGGGAGCTGTTTTTT. The chain couples TRBV7-9 to TRBJ2-2; weak D call: TRBD1 (6 bases). V was pared by 8 bases and J by 5 bases, with 15 bases between. Germline-derived CDR1 and CDR2 are SEHNR and FQNEAQ (reference sequence). The CDR3 consists of 14 residues.

This chain links TRBV5-1 with TRBJ1-1; D remains unclear. CDR1 SGHRS and CDR2 YFSETQ come from the germline V gene. This CDR3 region has 15 residues. V was pared by 4 bases and J by 7 bases, with 20 bases between. This CDR3 is CASSNPDTFSGEAFF. CDR3 coding DNA: TGCGCCAGCAGCAATCCAGACACATTCTCCGGTGAAGCTTTCTTT.

V gene TRBV7-9 combines with J gene TRBJ2-3, with 8 bases fitting TRBD2. The CDR3 totals 16 residues. Germline assignment: CDR1 SEHNR and CDR2 FQNEAQ (reference sequence). With V trimmed by 1 base and J by 5 bases, 8 bases remained unmatched. CDR3 sequence (DNA): TGTGCCAGCAGCTTAGGTTCGGGAGGGCGGCGAGATACGCAGTATTTT. Translated: CASSLGSGGRRDTQYF.

This clone was seen once. The genes are TRBV5-1 and TRBJ2-1, with TRBD2 matching over 13 bases. The CDR3 has 16 residues. J lost 8 bases, V lost 0 bases, and 5 bases had no gene match. Germline lookup yields CDR1 SGHRS and CDR2 YFSETQ. The CDR3 DNA reads TGCGCCAGCAGCTTGGGTACTAGCGGGAGGGAATATGAGCAGTTCTTC. This gives the protein CASSLGTSGREYEQFF.